What follows is one T cell receptor (beta chain) and its context. The antigen is unknown. The data are from a study of cytomegalovirus exposure and HLA in healthy donors. Study-wide results and caveats: CMV serostatus alone was available as immune exposure information.

There are 16 residues in the CDR3. Trimming took 5 bases from V and 0 from J; bases not matched to a gene: 6. Germline V lookup: CDR1 SEHNR, CDR2 FQNEAQ (reference sequence). The PCR had 60 Vbeta and 13 Jbeta primers. TCRdb's table, derived via immunoSEQ multiplex PCR, lists solely in-frame clones and lacks some. The sample lists around 140,000 clones, just under 80% occurring once. The material sequenced was PBMCs. This chain uses TRBV7-9 with TRBJ2-2; 7 nucleotides align to TRBD2. The source of this sequence is a woman younger than 35 in good health and CMV-seronegative. CDR3 sequence reads: CASSLREGPNTGELFF. The CDR3 region has the DNA TGTGCCAGCAGCCTAAGGGAGGGGCCGAACACCGGGGAGCTGTTTTTT.